One sample yielded the 22 T cell receptor beta chains listed below, sequenced in a study of OX40 agonist ivuxolimab in advanced cancers. Sequencing used immunoSEQ multiplex PCR; TCRdb keeps in-frame clones, though not all of them. The sample carries fewer than 15,000 clones, approximately 78% recorded once. This specimen was CD4+ or CD8+ T cells sorted from blood, taken in a trial of the OX40 agonist ivuxolimab. The receptors were gathered from an adult with an advanced solid tumor such as melanoma, head and neck, liver or kidney cancer.

The chain links TRBV19 to TRBJ2-7; TRBD1 agrees at 8 bases. This CDR3 contains 14 residues. Germline assignment: CDR1 LNHDA and CDR2 SQIVND (reference sequence). After removal of 6 bases from V and 3 bases from J, the junction contained 7 bases not matched to a gene. The DNA for the CDR3 is TGTGCCAGTAGAGCCGGGACAGGTAACTACGAGCAGTACTTC. Translating gives CASRAGTGNYEQYF.

This chain links TRBV27 with TRBJ2-7; D may match TRBD1 or TRBD2 (5 bases each). The CDR3 runs 14 residues. The germline V gene has CDR1 MNHEY and CDR2 SMNVEV (reference sequence). The V end lost 4 bases, the J end lost 0 bases, and 10 bases lay between the germline ends. CDR3 DNA: TGTGCCAGCAGTTCGGGGCGGAACTCCTACGAGCAGTACTTC. The encoded protein is CASSSGRNSYEQYF.

The chain uses TRBV28 and TRBJ2-7; possible D gene TRBD1, 6 bases. Germline V gives CDR1 MDHEN, CDR2 SYDVKM. The V end lost 5 bases, the J end lost 9 bases, and 17 bases lay between the germline ends. The CDR3 covers 13 residues. The CDR3 sequence is CASSPPPQGGQYF. CDR3 sequence (DNA): TGTGCCAGCAGTCCCCCCCCACAGGGTGGGCAGTACTTC.

This chain connects TRBV6-4 to TRBJ1-6; D is unresolved. Germline loops: CDR1 MRHNA, CDR2 SNTAGT. V dropped 3 bases and J dropped 3 bases, with 3 bases sitting between them. This CDR3 comprises 13 residues. The CDR3 DNA follows: TGTGCCAGCAGTGAGGACTATAATTCACCCCTCCACTTT. It translates to CASSEDYNSPLHF.

The chain links TRBV11-2 to TRBJ1-2, with D possibly matching TRBD1 (5 bases). The CDR3 loop spans 14 amino acids. Per the germline V gene, CDR1 is SGHAT and CDR2 is FQNNGV. V gave up 5 bases and J gave up 6 bases, with 16 bases separating them. The CDR3 region has the DNA TGTGCCAGCAGCCTGGGGCAGGGTGCCCATGGCTACACCTTC. Its protein product is CASSLGQGAHGYTF.

The genes are TRBV7-3 and TRBJ2-5; 8 bases are a match to TRBD1. This CDR3 is 16 amino acids long. Germline values: CDR1 SGHTA, CDR2 FQGTGA. Trimming cost V 1 base and J 0 bases; bases outside gene matches: 4. The CDR3 here is CASSLKGDRYQETQYF. CDR3 nucleotide sequence: TGTGCCAGCAGCTTAAAAGGGGACAGGTACCAAGAGACCCAGTACTTC. Together with reference TRBV7-3 and TRBJ2-5, the CDR3 gives the full variable domain: GAGVSQTPSNKVTEKGKYVELRCDPISGHTALYWYRQSLGQGPEFLIYFQGTGAADDSGLPNDRFFAVRPEGSVSTLKIQRTERGDSAVYLCASSLKGDRYQETQYFGPGTRLLVL.

V gene TRBV19 combines with J gene TRBJ1-4; D gene unclear. CDR3 length equals 15 residues. V lost 6 bases and J 0 bases, leaving 11 bases between the germline ends. Germline V lookup: CDR1 LNHDA, CDR2 SQIVND (reference sequence). The CDR3: CASSARQATNEKLFF. The CDR3 DNA follows: TGTGCCAGTAGCGCCCGACAAGCAACTAATGAAAAACTGTTTTTT.

In this sample, this clone turned up once. The chain employs TRBV18 and TRBJ1-4; TRBD1 agrees at 7 bases. V lost 3 bases to trimming and J lost 12 bases; unmatched junction nucleotides: 13. This CDR3 is built from 15 residues. Looked up from germline, CDR1 is KGHSH and CDR2 is LQKENI. The CDR3 DNA is TGTGCCAGCTCACCCACAGGGGAGAGATCCCCCGAACTGTTTTTT. Its translation: CASSPTGERSPELFF.

This clone was found once. The V gene is TRBV4-1, the J gene TRBJ1-1, with no clear D. This CDR3 is 13 amino acids long. V lost 1 base and J lost 8, with 11 bases in between. Germline values: CDR1 MGHRA, CDR2 YSYEKL. In nucleotides, the CDR3 is TGCGCCAGCAGCCAAGTGAAGGCAGGCGAAGCTTTCTTT. Its translation is CASSQVKAGEAFF.

The CDR3 DNA sequence: TGTGCCATCAGTGACGAAGGCACAGATACGCAGTATTTT. It translates to CAISDEGTDTQYF. The chain carries TRBV10-3 and TRBJ2-3; no definite D call. The CDR3 spans 13 residues. Germline CDR1 ENHRY, CDR2 SYGVKD. Trimming took 3 bases from V and 1 from J, leaving 5 bases between them.

The chain combines TRBV19 with TRBJ2-7; D call uncertain. Deletions cut 6 bases from V and 3 bases from J, with 12 bases between. The CDR3 has 13 residues. Per the germline V gene, CDR1 is LNHDA and CDR2 is SQIVND (reference sequence). The CDR3, as DNA: TGTGCCAGTAGCGGGCAGAAAAACTACGAGCAGTACTTC. Its protein is CASSGQKNYEQYF.

This clone has just a few counts. The chain employs TRBV28 and TRBJ2-7; no clear D gene. Germline-derived CDR1 and CDR2 are MDHEN and SYDVKM. This CDR3 contains 15 residues. V gave up 1 base and J gave up 2 bases, with 12 bases separating them. The CDR3 spells CASSLYGPGPYEQYF. The CDR3, as DNA: TGTGCCAGCAGTTTATATGGACCCGGCCCCTACGAGCAGTACTTC.

The J gene is TRBJ2-1, the V gene TRBV16, with 7 bases fitting TRBD2. The CDR3 extends over 16 amino acids. Germline trimming cut 1 base from V and 3 bases from J; bases unmatched to any gene: 6. CDR1 and CDR2 (germline): KGHSY, FQNENV. The CDR3 DNA sequence: TGTGCCAGCAGCCAATTGTGGGGGGGTTTCTACAATGAGCAGTTCTTC. Protein: CASSQLWGGFYNEQFF.

The table lists this clone with a count of one. CDR3 sequence (DNA): TGTGCCAGCAGTGAAGTTAGCACCAGCTACGAGCAGTACTTC. Encoded protein: CASSEVSTSYEQYF. The gene calls are TRBV6-1 and TRBJ2-7; the D is unclear. CDR3 length: 14 residues. Trimming removed 1 base at V and 3 bases at J, with 10 bases between. Germline lookup yields CDR1 MNHNS and CDR2 SASEGT.

The chain recombines TRBV4-1 with TRBJ1-5; D perhaps matches TRBD1 (6 bases). Germline V gene lookup returns CDR1 MGHRA and CDR2 YSYEKL. This CDR3 has 18 residues. Trimming removed 4 bases at V and 0 bases at J, with 19 bases between. CDR3: CASSLESRTAYSNQPQHF. The DNA for the CDR3 is TGCGCCAGCAGCCTAGAAAGCCGGACAGCGTATAGCAATCAGCCCCAGCATTTT.

V usage is TRBV7-6 and J usage is TRBJ1-2; TRBD1 matches at 7 bases. Germline V gene lookup returns CDR1 SGHVS and CDR2 FNYEAQ. This CDR3 is 15 amino acids long. Germline trimming cut 1 base from V and 3 bases from J; bases unmatched to any gene: 5. CDR3 nucleotides: TGTGCCAGCAGCTTAGAGACAGGGTTATACTATGGCTACACCTTC. Protein: CASSLETGLYYGYTF.

V and J are TRBV4-1 and TRBJ2-7; TRBD2 aligns across 10 bases. The CDR3 loop spans 14 amino acids. Germline CDR1 MGHRA, CDR2 YSYEKL. Trimming cost V 2 bases and J 6 bases; bases outside gene matches: 4. CDR3 in amino acids: CASSQLAGASEQYF. As DNA, the CDR3 is TGCGCCAGCAGCCAACTAGCGGGAGCGTCCGAGCAGTACTTC.

The rearrangement links TRBV4-1 to TRBJ1-5; D is ambiguous. V lost 2 bases and J lost 3, with 14 bases in between. CDR1 and CDR2 (germline): MGHRA, YSYEKL. The CDR3 covers 16 residues. The CDR3 region has the DNA TGCGCCAGCAGCCAACGTCACGGGGAGGCCAATCAGCCCCAGCATTTT. Residues: CASSQRHGEANQPQHF.

The chain is built from TRBV7-6 and TRBJ2-7, with 7 bases aligning to TRBD2. J gave up 3 bases and V 0 bases, and 5 bases lay outside the gene matches. Germline V gene sequence: CDR1 SGHVS, CDR2 FNYEAQ. The CDR3 loop spans 15 amino acids. For the CDR3, the DNA is TGTGCCAGCAGCTTAGCTCGGGGGGAGATCTACGAGCAGTACTTC. The encoded protein is CASSLARGEIYEQYF.

This clone was seen once. V is TRBV4-2 and J is TRBJ2-7; D is ambiguous. This CDR3 contains 14 residues. V lost 3 bases and J lost 7, with 16 bases in between. Germline lookup yields CDR1 LGHNA and CDR2 YNFKEQ. This CDR3 reads CASSQDGEIGEQYF. CDR3 coding DNA: TGTGCCAGCAGCCAGGATGGGGAAATCGGTGAGCAGTACTTC.

The chain is built from TRBV7-7 and TRBJ2-5; D may be TRBD2 (6 bases). The germline V and J ends were trimmed by 0 bases and 3 bases, with 11 bases remaining between them. The CDR3 is made up of 15 amino acids. Germline V gives CDR1 SSHAT, CDR2 FNYEAQ (reference sequence). The CDR3 here is CASSLASGLEETQYF. CDR3 in DNA: TGTGCCAGCAGCTTAGCGAGCGGGTTGGAAGAGACCCAGTACTTC. Full variable domain (remainder filled in from reference TRBV7-7 and TRBJ2-5): GAGVSQSPRYKVTKRGQDVTLRCDPISSHATLYWYQQALGQGPEFLTYFNYEAQPDKSGLPSDRFSAERPEGSISTLTIQRTEQRDSAMYRCASSLASGLEETQYFGPGTRLLVL.

The gene calls are TRBV19 and TRBJ1-5; no reliable D call. The CDR3 length is 15 residues. Per the germline V gene, CDR1 is LNHDA and CDR2 is SQIVND (reference sequence). V lost 1 base and J 2 bases, leaving 9 bases between the germline ends. The CDR3 bases are TGTGCCAGTAGTATAGGGGATATGGGCAATCAGCCCCAGCATTTT. Translation: CASSIGDMGNQPQHF.